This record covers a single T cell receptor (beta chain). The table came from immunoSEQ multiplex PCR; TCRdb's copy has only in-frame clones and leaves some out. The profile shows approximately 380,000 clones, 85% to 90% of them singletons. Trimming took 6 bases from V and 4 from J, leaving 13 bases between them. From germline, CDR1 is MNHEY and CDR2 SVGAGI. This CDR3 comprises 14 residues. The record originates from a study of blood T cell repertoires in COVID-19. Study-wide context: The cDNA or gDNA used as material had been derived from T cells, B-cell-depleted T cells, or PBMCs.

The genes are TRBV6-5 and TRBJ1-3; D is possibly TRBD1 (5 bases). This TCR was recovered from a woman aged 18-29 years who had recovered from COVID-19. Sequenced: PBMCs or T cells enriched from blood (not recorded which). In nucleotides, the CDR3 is TGTGCCAGCAGGAGCACGGCAGGGGGAAACACCATATATTTT. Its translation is CASRSTAGGNTIYF.